The rows below give T cell receptor beta chains drawn from one sample of a study of CXCR3-negative and CXCR3-positive naive CD8 T cells. For each CDR3 protein, TCRdb gives one entry from its re-call of the 5' RACE reads, without DNA. The table for this sample gives roughly 100,000 distinct CDR3 sequences. The sequenced sample consisted of naive CXCR3+ CD8+ T cells from blood. The origin of the receptors is a human donor in good health. Some clones in this sample may be carry-over from other donors' samples. CDR3s include the opening cysteine and the closing phenylalanine or tryptophan. The order of the fields is J gene, V gene, CDR3 protein.

J: TRBJ2-3
V: TRBV7-7
CDR3: CASSLGTGGEDTQYF

J: TRBJ2-5
V: TRBV2
CDR3: CASRTAQETQYF

J: TRBJ2-1
V: TRBV7-9
CDR3: CANSPPIAVRRHEQFF

J: TRBJ1-3
V: TRBV7-9
CDR3: CASSLRGQEGNTIYF

J: TRBJ2-7
V: TRBV5-1
CDR3: CASSLAQNSYEQYF

J: TRBJ1-1
V: TRBV29-1
CDR3: CSAYLGTFEAFF

J: TRBJ2-7
V: TRBV29-1
CDR3: CSVEGTQKFEQYF

J: TRBJ2-1
V: TRBV29-1
CDR3: CSVGGDLENNEQFF

J: TRBJ1-4
V: TRBV29-1
CDR3: CSVEVPGQNEKLFF

J: TRBJ2-7
V: TRBV15
CDR3: CATSSGIGLSYEQYF

J: TRBJ1-2
V: TRBV29-1
CDR3: CSVESLDRNYGYTF

J: TRBJ2-7
V: TRBV2
CDR3: CASNWDWTYEQYF

J: TRBJ2-1
V: TRBV15
CDR3: CATSRDQQGLAGAEQFF

J: TRBJ2-3
V: TRBV29-1
CDR3: CSVGGQGRRDTQYF

J: TRBJ2-1
V: TRBV28
CDR3: CASSAGDSLNEQFF

J: TRBJ1-1
V: TRBV13
CDR3: CASSLGQGAEAFF

J: TRBJ2-3
V: TRBV7-9
CDR3: CASSSDSIGTQYF

J: TRBJ2-1
V: TRBV14
CDR3: CASSTRGQGWNEQFF

J: TRBJ1-5
V: TRBV23-1
CDR3: CASSRDSYSNQPQHF

J: TRBJ2-6
V: TRBV7-9
CDR3: CASSLSSSGANVLTF

J: TRBJ2-5
V: TRBV4-1
CDR3: CASGRAGTQCF

J: TRBJ2-7
V: TRBV29-1
CDR3: CSVAGGTSDGRGEQYF

J: TRBJ2-1
V: TRBV7-6
CDR3: CASSSLAGGDNEQFF

J: TRBJ1-5
V: TRBV28
CDR3: CASRMGEHSNQPQHF

J: TRBJ2-1
V: TRBV2
CDR3: CASSETASEETQYF

J: TRBJ1-2
V: TRBV20-1
CDR3: CSARVKVNYGYTF

J: TRBJ2-1
V: TRBV28
CDR3: CASSFGDQTYNEQFF

J: TRBJ1-1
V: TRBV5-1
CDR3: CASSLLGTSEAFF

J: TRBJ2-1
V: TRBV5-6
CDR3: CASTPGDNEQFF

J: TRBJ2-1
V: TRBV6-1
CDR3: CASSEQRGGFYNEQFF

J: TRBJ1-1
V: TRBV5-1
CDR3: CASSGTGGGTEAFF

J: TRBJ2-1
V: TRBV27
CDR3: CASSTPQRGYNEQFF

J: TRBJ2-7
V: TRBV7-9
CDR3: CASSSATYEQYF

J: TRBJ1-5
V: TRBV30
CDR3: CAWNTGTGNQPQHF

J: TRBJ2-1
V: TRBV11-2
CDR3: CASSLEFHHSYNEQFF